This T cell receptor beta chain was sequenced in a study of blood T cell repertoires in COVID-19. Study-level background: The United States, Italy and Spain were the sources of the acute and convalescent COVID-19 samples. PBMCs, B-cell-depleted T cells, or T cells were the source of the cDNA or gDNA that made up the material.

Germline CDR1 and CDR2: LGHNA and YNFKEQ. With 0 bases removed from V and 0 bases from J, the gap between germline ends came to 12 bases. The CDR3 sequence is 17 residues long. As processed by the authors: Amplification of reference gene primers was used by the study to estimate nucleated cell counts. Produced via immunoSEQ multiplex PCR; TCRdb's table is partial and in-frame only. For V, J and clone size, that table is used; D and trimming come from the DNA. There are about 120,000 clones in the sample; about 92% occur only once, and over 3.5% lies in the top ten. Specimen: peripheral blood. This chain connects TRBV4-2 to TRBJ2-1; tentative D call: TRBD2 (5 bases). This TCR was recovered from a man aged 50-60 years with active COVID-19. The CDR3 DNA is TGTGCCAGCAGCCAAGATCCCAGCGGTAGCTCCTACAATGAGCAGTTCTTC. This sequence encodes CASSQDPSGSSYNEQFF.